Included here is one T cell receptor beta chain sequence, with context. Its antigen remains undetermined. Within one base of it there is no much larger clone, and no base qualities were kept. Library construction relied on 5' RACE. TCRdb lists the instrument as Illumina HiSeq 2500. A second PCR of 7 to 11 cycles was run with a J-beta primer mix and a sample-barcoded 5' primer. Each TCR beta cDNA molecule received a unique molecular identifier from a template-switch 5' adaptor carrying 12 random nucleotides. At least 3 million CDR3-containing paired-end reads were obtained from each sample. First-strand cDNA synthesis was performed from all RNA using the Mint cDNA synthesis kit, with priming by a TRBC-specific oligonucleotide. All cDNA was treated with uracil-DNA glycosylase and then went through a first 18-cycle PCR with the universal primers M1SS and BC2_uni_R. The authors processed their data as follows. For normalization, 1 million high-quality reads, each with a distinct molecular identifier, were randomly selected from each sample. Instead of being binned into consensus sequences, reads with shared molecular identifiers were discarded. MiTCR, run with a Q25 quality threshold and the strictest error-elimination algorithm, handled CDR3 identification, clonotype clustering and error correction. A nonparametric unseen species model with Euler transformation was used to estimate a lower bound on total TCR beta diversity. Starting from the raw public reads, TCRdb applied fastp trimming at Q25, assembled clones with MiXCR and retained in-frame beta chains. CDR3 protein duplicates are merged, each entry listing the most common genes and DNA. TCRdb, not the authors, supplied the V and J calls. The sample table lists 1.5 million to 2 million distinct CDR3 sequences, 49% of them with a count of one. The top ten clones comprise roughly 2% of the sample.

The V end loses 0 bases and the J end loses 8 bases, and a stretch of 17 bases separates them. Looking up the germline V gene yields CDR1 KGHSH and CDR2 LQKENI. From the cysteine through the phenylalanine, the CDR3 covers 17 amino acids. Only CDR3 DNA is held: 51 bases, read in frame from base 1. Systemically healthy Caucasian individuals from Russia, 39 in total and aged roughly 6 to 100 years, were included as donors. Ten milliliters of peripheral blood were drawn from each donor into EDTA-treated Vacutainer tubes. Ficoll-Paque density-gradient centrifugation was used to isolate PBMCs, with at least 6.5 million per sample. Total RNA was extracted from PBMCs with Trizol reagent, with at least 5 micrograms obtained per sample. For every donor, an aliquot of PBMCs went through flow cytometry to measure the percentages of naive CD45RAhigh/CD27high T cells. The data are from a study of blood T cells in healthy people across ages (dated by TCRdb to about 2015). Background for the entire study: In model experiments, template switching captured about one uniquely barcoded TCR beta cDNA molecule for every two T cells. Using deep sequencing normalized with unique cDNA molecular identifiers, the study measured how TCR beta repertoire diversity changes with age. Donors were grouped into four age groups: young (average about 15 years), middle-aged (39), aged (around 60) and long-lived (about 90). To avoid experimental bias, donors of different ages were distributed randomly across sequencing lanes. Using the same blood draw, the study looked at two additional independent replicas of 1 million unique cDNA reads for two donors, one aged 18 to 30 and the other aged 80 or older.

The paper as a whole reports these results and caveats: Compared with the aged group, the long-lived group had more naive CD4+ T cells, fewer expanded clones and increased TCR diversity, suggesting age selection. Bulk unsorted PBMC profiling prevented conclusive comparison of naive and antigen-experienced compartments. There was a strong correlation between observed TCR beta diversity and the percentage of naive T cells measured by flow cytometry. As age increased, observed TCR beta diversity per million T cells dropped in a roughly linear way, and a significant reduction was already evident by age 40. Donor CMV infection status was unknown, potentially confounding age-related changes in expanded clonotypes. Total diversity estimates from one million sequenced T cells were considered lower bounds and underestimates.

The source is a woman aged 40 to 49 in good health. The material sequenced was blood. The chain was built from TRBV18 and TRBJ1-6; the D gene identity is not certain. The DNA sequence is as follows: TGTGCCAGCTCACCACCCAACAAGAGGATGGCGGATTCACCCCTCCACTTT. Its coded protein is CASSPPNKRMADSPLHF. Joined to the reference TRBV18 and TRBJ1-6 proteins, this CDR3 gives the full variable domain: NAGVMQNPRHLVRRRGQEARLRCSPMKGHSHVYWYRQLPEEGLKFMVYLQKENIIDESGMPKERFSAEFPKEGPSILRIQQVVRGDSAAYFCASSPPNKRMADSPLHFGNGTRLTVT.